This T cell receptor beta chain is drawn from a study of blood T cells in healthy people across ages. Healthy Russian Caucasian donors spanned ages about 6 to 90 years. Extracted total RNA amounted to at least 5.5 micrograms for each sample. V was clipped by 3 bases and J by 4 bases; unmatched bases: 11. Per germline, CDR1 SGHRS and CDR2 YFSETQ. This CDR3 is built from 18 residues. Details on this clonotype: The antigen remains undetermined.

Next came a second PCR, run for roughly 6 to 11 cycles, which used a sample-barcoded 5' primer along with a J-beta primer mix. A single record per CDR3 protein comes from TCRdb applying MiXCR to the 5' RACE reads. The sample includes some 800,000 distinct CDR3 sequences, about 42% of them seen just once. Study results and caveats: Since the PBMCs were unsorted, naive and antigen-experienced cells could not be conclusively compared.

The V gene is TRBV5-1, the J gene TRBJ2-1; 12 bases map to TRBD2. The sample was blood. This clonotype originated in a man aged 55-75 years in good health. This CDR3 reads CASSSPSSGGADYNEQFF. As DNA, the CDR3 is TGCGCCAGCAGCTCCCCGTCTAGCGGGGGGGCGGATTACAATGAGCAGTTCTTC.